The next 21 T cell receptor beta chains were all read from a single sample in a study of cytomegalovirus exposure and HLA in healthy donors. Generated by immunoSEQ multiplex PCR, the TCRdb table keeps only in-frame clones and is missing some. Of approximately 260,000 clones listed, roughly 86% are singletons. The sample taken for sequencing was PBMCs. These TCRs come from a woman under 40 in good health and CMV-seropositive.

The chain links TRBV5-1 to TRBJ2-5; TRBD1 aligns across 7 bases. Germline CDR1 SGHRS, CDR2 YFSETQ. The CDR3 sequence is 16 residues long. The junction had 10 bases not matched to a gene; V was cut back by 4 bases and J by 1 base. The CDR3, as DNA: TGCGCCAGCAGCAAGGCTGGGGGACAGACCCAAGAGACCCAGTACTTC. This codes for CASSKAGGQTQETQYF. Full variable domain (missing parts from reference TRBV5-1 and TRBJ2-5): KAGVTQTPRYLIKTRGQQVTLSCSPISGHRSVSWYQQTPGQGLQFLFEYFSETQRNKGNFPGRFSGRQFSNSRSEMNVSTLELGDSALYLCASSKAGGQTQETQYFGPGTRLLVL.

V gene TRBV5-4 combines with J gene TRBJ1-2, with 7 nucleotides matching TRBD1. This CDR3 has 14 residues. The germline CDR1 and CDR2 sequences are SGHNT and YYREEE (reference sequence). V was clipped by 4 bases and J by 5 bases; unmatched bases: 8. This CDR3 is CASSEGQFSYGYTF. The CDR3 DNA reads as TGTGCCAGCAGCGAGGGACAGTTTAGTTATGGCTACACCTTC.

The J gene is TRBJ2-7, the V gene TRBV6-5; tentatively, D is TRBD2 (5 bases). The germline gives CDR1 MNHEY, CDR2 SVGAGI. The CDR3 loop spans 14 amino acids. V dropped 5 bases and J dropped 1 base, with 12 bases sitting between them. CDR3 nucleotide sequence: TGTGCCAGCAGTACCCCCCGGGAATCCTACGAGCAGTACTTC. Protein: CASSTPRESYEQYF.

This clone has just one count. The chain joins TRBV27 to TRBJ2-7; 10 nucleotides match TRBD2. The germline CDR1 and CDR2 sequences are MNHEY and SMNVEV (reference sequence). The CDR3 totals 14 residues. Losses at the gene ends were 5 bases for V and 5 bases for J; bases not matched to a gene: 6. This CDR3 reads CASSKAGGVDEQYF. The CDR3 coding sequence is TGTGCCAGCAGTAAAGCGGGAGGGGTTGACGAGCAGTACTTC.

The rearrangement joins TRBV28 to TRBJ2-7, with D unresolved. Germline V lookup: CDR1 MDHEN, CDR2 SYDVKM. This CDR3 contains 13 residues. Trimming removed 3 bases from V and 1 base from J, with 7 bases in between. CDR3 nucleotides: TGTGCCAGCAGTTTTGTCAGTTCCTACGAGCAGTACTTC. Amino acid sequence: CASSFVSSYEQYF.

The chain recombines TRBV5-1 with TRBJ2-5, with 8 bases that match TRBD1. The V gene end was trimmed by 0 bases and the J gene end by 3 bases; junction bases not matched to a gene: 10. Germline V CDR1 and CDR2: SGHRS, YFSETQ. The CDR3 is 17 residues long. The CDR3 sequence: CASSLDPGRGQEETQYF. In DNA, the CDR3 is TGCGCCAGCAGCTTGGATCCAGGCAGGGGGCAGGAAGAGACCCAGTACTTC. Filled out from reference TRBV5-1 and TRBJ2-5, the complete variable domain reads KAGVTQTPRYLIKTRGQQVTLSCSPISGHRSVSWYQQTPGQGLQFLFEYFSETQRNKGNFPGRFSGRQFSNSRSEMNVSTLELGDSALYLCASSLDPGRGQEETQYFGPGTRLLVL.

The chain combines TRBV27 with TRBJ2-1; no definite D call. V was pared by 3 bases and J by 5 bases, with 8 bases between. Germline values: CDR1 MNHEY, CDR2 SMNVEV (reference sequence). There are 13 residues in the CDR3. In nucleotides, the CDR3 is TGTGCCAGCAGTTTTGGCAGAAACAATGAGCAGTTCTTC. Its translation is CASSFGRNNEQFF.

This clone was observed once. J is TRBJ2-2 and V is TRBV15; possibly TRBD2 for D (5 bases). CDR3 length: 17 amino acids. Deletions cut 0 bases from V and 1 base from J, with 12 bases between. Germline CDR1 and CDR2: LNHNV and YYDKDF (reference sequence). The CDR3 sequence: CATSRERGSLNTGELFF. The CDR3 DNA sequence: TGTGCCACCAGCAGAGAACGGGGATCCCTGAACACCGGGGAGCTGTTTTTT.

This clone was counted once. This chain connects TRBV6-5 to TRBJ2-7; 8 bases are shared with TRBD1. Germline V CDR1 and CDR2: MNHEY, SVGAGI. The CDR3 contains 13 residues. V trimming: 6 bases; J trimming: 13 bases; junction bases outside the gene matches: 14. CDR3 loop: CASSGQGIANQYF. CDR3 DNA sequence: TGTGCCAGCAGCGGACAGGGAATCGCTAATCAATACTTC.

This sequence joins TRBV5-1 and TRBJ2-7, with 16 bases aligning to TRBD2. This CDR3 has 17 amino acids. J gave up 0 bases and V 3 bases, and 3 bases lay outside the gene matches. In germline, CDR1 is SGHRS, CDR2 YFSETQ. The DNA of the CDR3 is TGCGCCAGCAGCTCGGGACTAGCGGGAGGGGTCTCCTACGAGCAGTACTTC. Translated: CASSSGLAGGVSYEQYF. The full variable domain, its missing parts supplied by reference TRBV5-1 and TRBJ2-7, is KAGVTQTPRYLIKTRGQQVTLSCSPISGHRSVSWYQQTPGQGLQFLFEYFSETQRNKGNFPGRFSGRQFSNSRSEMNVSTLELGDSALYLCASSSGLAGGVSYEQYFGPGTRLTVT.

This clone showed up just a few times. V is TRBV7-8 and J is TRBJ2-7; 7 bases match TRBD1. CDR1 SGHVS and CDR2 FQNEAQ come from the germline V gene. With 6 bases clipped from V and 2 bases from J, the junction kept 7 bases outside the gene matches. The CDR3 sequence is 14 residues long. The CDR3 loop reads CASRGAQGAYEQYF. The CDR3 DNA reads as TGTGCCAGCAGAGGGGCCCAGGGGGCCTACGAGCAGTACTTC.

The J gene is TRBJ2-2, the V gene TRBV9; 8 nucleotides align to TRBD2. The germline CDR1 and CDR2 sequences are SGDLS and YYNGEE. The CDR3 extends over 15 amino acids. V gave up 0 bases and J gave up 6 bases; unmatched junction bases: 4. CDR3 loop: CASSVVTSGAGELFF. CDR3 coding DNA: TGTGCCAGCAGCGTAGTCACTAGCGGCGCCGGGGAGCTGTTTTTT.

The CDR3 sequence: CASEDRPNTGELFF. The CDR3 nucleotides read TGTGCCAGCGAGGACAGGCCGAACACCGGGGAGCTGTTTTTT. This rearrangement joins TRBV19 to TRBJ2-2; 7 bases match TRBD1. The CDR3 extends over 14 amino acids. The trim removed 9 bases at V and 0 bases at J, leaving 4 bases unmatched. Per germline, CDR1 LNHDA and CDR2 SQIVND (reference sequence).

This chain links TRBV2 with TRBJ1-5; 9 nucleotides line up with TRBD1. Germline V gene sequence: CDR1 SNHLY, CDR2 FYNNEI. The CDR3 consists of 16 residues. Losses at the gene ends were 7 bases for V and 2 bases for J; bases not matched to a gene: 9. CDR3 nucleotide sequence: TGTGCCAGCACTATGGACAGGGGCAACGGCAATCAGCCCCAGCATTTT. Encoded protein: CASTMDRGNGNQPQHF. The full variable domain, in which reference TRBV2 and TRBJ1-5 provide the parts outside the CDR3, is EPEVTQTPSHQVTQMGQEVILRCVPISNHLYFYWYRQILGQKVEFLVSFYNNEISEKSEIFDDQFSVERPDGSNFTLKIRSTKLEDSAMYFCASTMDRGNGNQPQHFGDGTRLSIL.

Here the CDR3 reads CASTNRDRAYEQYF. The CDR3, as DNA: TGTGCCAGTACCAACCGGGACAGGGCCTACGAGCAGTACTTC. V and J are TRBV19 and TRBJ2-7; 9 bases match TRBD1. The CDR3 totals 14 residues. CDR1 and CDR2 from the germline V gene are LNHDA and SQIVND (reference sequence). V gave up 7 bases and J gave up 2 bases; unmatched junction bases: 6.

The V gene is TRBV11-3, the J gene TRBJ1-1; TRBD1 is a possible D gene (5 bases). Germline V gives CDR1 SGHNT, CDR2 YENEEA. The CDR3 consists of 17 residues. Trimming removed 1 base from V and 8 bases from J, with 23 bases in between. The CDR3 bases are TGTGCCAGCAGCTTAGTTTTTGGGTCTCCGGGACTGAACGAAGCTTTCTTT. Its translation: CASSLVFGSPGLNEAFF.

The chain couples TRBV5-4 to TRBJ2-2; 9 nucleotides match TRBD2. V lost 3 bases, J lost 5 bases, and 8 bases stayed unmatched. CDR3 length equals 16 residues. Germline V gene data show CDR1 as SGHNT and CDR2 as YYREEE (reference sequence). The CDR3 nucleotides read TGTGCCAGCAGCTGGAGCCTAGCGGGACGTACCGGGGAGCTGTTTTTT. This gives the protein CASSWSLAGRTGELFF.

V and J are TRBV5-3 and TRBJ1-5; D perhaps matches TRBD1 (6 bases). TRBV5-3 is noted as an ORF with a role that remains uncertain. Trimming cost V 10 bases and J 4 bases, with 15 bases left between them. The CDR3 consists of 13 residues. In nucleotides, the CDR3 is TGTGCCCAAAAACAGGGCAGGAATCAGCCCCAGCATTTT. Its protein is CAQKQGRNQPQHF.

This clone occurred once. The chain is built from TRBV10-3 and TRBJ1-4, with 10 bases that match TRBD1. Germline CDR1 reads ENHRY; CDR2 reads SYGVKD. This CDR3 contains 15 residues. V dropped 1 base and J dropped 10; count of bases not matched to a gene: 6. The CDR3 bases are TGTGCCATCAGTGAGTTGGGACAGGGGCAAGGAAAACTGTTTTTT. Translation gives CAISELGQGQGKLFF.

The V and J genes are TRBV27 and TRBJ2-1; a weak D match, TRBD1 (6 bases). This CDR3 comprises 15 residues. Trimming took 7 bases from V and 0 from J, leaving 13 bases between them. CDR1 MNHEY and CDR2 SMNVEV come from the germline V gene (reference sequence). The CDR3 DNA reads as TGTGCCAGCACCCGACGACAGGCCTCCTACAATGAGCAGTTCTTC. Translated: CASTRRQASYNEQFF.

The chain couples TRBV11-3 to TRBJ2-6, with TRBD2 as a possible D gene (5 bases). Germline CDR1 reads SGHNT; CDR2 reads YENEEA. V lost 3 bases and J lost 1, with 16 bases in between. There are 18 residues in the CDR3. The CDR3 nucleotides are TGTGCCAGCAGCTTTCTAGGACGGAGGCTTTCTGGGGCCAACGTCCTGACTTTC. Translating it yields CASSFLGRRLSGANVLTF.